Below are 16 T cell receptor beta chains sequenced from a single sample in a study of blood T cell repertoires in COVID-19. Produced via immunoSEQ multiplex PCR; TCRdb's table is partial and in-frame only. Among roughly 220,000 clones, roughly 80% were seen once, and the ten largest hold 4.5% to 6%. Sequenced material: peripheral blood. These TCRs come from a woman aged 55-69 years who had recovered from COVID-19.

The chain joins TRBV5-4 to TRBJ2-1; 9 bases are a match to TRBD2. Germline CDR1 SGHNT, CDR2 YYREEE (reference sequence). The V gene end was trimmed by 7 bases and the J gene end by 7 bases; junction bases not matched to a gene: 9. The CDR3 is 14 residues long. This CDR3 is CASGSGGGRNEQFF. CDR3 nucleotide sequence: TGTGCCAGCGGTAGCGGGGGCGGAAGGAATGAGCAGTTCTTC.

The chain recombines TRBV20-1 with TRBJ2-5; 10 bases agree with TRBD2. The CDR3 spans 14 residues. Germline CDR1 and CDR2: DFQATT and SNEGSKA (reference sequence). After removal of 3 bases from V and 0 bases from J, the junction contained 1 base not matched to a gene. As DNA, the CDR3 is TGCAGTGCTAGTAGCGGGGGGAACCAAGAGACCCAGTACTTC. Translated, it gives CSASSGGNQETQYF.

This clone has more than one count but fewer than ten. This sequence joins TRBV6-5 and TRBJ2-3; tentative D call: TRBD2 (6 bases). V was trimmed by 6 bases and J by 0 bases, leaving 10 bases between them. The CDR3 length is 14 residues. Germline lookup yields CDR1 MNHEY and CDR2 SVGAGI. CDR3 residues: CASRRGASTDTQYF. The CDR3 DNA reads TGTGCCAGCAGGCGGGGAGCCAGCACAGATACGCAGTATTTT.

Here the CDR3 reads CASSDTGTLDTGELFF. The CDR3 coding sequence is TGTGCCAGCAGTGACACCGGGACACTTGACACCGGGGAGCTGTTTTTT. The chain joins TRBV27 to TRBJ2-2, with D perhaps matching TRBD1 (6 bases). Germline lookup yields CDR1 MNHEY and CDR2 SMNVEV (reference sequence). This CDR3 is built from 16 residues. Trimming removed 5 bases from V and 3 bases from J, with 16 bases in between.

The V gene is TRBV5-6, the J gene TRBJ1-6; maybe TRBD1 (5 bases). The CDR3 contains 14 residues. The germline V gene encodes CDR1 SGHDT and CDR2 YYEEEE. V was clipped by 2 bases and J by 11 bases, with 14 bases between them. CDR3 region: CASSLSRVRPPLHF. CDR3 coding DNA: TGTGCCAGCAGCTTATCCAGGGTCCGGCCACCCCTCCACTTT.

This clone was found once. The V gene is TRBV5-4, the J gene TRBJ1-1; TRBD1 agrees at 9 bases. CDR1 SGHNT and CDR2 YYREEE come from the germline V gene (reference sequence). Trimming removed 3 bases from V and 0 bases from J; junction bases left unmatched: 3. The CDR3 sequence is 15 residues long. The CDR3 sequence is CASSYGDRVNTEAFF. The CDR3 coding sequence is TGTGCCAGCAGCTATGGGGACAGGGTGAACACTGAAGCTTTCTTT. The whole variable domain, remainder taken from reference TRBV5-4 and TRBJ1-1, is ETGVTQSPTHLIKTRGQQVTLRCSSQSGHNTVSWYQQALGQGPQFIFQYYREEENGRGNFPPRFSGLQFPNYSSELNVNALELDDSALYLCASSYGDRVNTEAFFGQGTRLTVV.

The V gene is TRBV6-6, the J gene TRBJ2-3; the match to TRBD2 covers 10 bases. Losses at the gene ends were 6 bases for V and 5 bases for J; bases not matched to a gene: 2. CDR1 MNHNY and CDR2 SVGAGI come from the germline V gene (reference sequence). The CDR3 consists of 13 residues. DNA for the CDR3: TGTGCCAGCAGGGGGACTAGCGTAGATACGCAGTATTTT. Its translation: CASRGTSVDTQYF.

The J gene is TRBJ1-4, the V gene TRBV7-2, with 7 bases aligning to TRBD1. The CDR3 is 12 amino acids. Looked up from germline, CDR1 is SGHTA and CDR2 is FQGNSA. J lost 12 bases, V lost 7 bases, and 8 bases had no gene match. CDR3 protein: CASTLEGAQLFF. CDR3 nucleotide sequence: TGTGCCAGCACCCTGGAGGGGGCCCAACTGTTTTTT.

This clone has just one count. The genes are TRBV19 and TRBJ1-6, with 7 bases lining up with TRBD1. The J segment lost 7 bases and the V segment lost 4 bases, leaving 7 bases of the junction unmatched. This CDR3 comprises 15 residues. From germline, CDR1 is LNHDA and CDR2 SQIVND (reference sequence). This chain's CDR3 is CASSNKQGRNSPLHF. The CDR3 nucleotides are TGTGCCAGTAGTAACAAACAGGGGAGAAATTCACCCCTCCACTTT. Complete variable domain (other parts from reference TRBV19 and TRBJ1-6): DGGITQSPKYLFRKEGQNVTLSCEQNLNHDAMYWYRQDPGQGLRLIYYSQIVNDFQKGDIAEGYSVSREKKESFPLTVTSAQKNPTAFYLCASSNKQGRNSPLHFGNGTRLTVT.

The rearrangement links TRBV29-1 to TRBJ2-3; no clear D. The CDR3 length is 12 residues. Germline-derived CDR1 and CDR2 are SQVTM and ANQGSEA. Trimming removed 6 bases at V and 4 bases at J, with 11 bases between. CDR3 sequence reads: CSVAQAADTQYF. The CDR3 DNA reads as TGCAGCGTAGCCCAGGCTGCAGATACGCAGTATTTT.

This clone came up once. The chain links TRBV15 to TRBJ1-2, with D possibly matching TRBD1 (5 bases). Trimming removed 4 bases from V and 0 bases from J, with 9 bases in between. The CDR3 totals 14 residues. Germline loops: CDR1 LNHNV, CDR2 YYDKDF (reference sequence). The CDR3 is CATSIDRSNYGYTF. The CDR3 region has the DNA TGTGCCACCAGCATTGACAGATCTAACTATGGCTACACCTTC. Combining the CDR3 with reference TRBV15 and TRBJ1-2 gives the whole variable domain DAMVIQNPRYQVTQFGKPVTLSCSQTLNHNVMYWYQQKSSQAPKLLFHYYDKDFNNEADTPDNFQSRRPNTSFCFLDIRSPGLGDTAMYLCATSIDRSNYGYTFGSGTRLTVV.

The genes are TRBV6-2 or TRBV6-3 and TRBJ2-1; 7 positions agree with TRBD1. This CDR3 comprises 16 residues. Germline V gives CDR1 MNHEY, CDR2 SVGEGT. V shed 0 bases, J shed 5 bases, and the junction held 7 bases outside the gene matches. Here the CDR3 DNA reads TGTGCCAGCAGTTACTCCCTCGACAGGGCCCACAATGAGCAGTTCTTC. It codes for CASSYSLDRAHNEQFF.

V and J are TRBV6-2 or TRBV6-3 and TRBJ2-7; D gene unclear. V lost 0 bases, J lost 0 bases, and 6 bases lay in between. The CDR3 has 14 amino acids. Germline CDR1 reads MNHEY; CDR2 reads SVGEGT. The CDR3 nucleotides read TGTGCCAGCAGTTACTCTGACAACTCCTACGAGCAGTACTTC. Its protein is CASSYSDNSYEQYF.

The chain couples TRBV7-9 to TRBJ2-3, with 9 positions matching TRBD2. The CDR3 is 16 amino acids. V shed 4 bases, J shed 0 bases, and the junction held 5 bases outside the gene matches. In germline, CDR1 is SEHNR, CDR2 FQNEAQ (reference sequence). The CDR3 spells CASSSLAGASTDTQYF. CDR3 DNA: TGTGCCAGCAGCTCATTAGCGGGAGCTAGCACAGATACGCAGTATTTT. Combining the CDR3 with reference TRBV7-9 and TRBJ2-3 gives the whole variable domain DTGVSQNPRHKITKRGQNVTFRCDPISEHNRLYWYRQTLGQGPEFLTYFQNEAQLEKSRLLSDRFSAERPKGSFSTLEIQRTEQGDSAMYLCASSSLAGASTDTQYFGPGTRLTVL.

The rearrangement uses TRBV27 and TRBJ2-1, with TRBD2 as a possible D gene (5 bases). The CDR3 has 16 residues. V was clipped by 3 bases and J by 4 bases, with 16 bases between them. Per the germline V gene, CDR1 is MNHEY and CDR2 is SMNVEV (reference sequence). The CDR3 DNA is TGTGCCAGCAGTTTTCGGTGGCGGGCAGAATACAATGAGCAGTTCTTC. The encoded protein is CASSFRWRAEYNEQFF.

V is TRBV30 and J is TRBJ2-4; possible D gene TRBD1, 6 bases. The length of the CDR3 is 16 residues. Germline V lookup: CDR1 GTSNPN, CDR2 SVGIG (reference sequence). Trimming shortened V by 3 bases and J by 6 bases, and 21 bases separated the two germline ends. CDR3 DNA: TGTGCCTGGAGCCTATTCGGGACACAGGGCCCAAACATTCAGTACTTC. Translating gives CAWSLFGTQGPNIQYF.